This T cell receptor (beta chain) is drawn from a study of cytomegalovirus exposure and HLA in healthy donors. The PCR employed 60 Vbeta primers together with 13 Jbeta primers. Method: immunoSEQ multiplex PCR; TCRdb's copy keeps in-frame clones and lacks some. Its clone listing holds 50,000 to 60,000 clones. General study points: Investigators reported fewer than 200 TCR beta chains as tied to cytomegalovirus. One later analysis reportedly identified an Asian-associated ancestry cluster that showed fewer N-insertions than the approximately 670-donor mean.

Remarks on this clone: Its antigen is as yet unknown.

The TCR originated in a woman aged 45-65 years in good health and CMV-seropositive. Specimen: PBMCs.

The CDR3 loop is CASSFSGQGRGYTF. CDR3 nucleotides: TGTGCCAGTAGTTTTTCCGGACAGGGAAGAGGCTACACCTTC. This chain uses TRBV19 with TRBJ1-2, with 8 bases lining up with TRBD1. The CDR3 loop spans 14 amino acids. V gave up 5 bases and J gave up 8 bases; unmatched junction bases: 10. The germline V gene encodes CDR1 LNHDA and CDR2 SQIVND (reference sequence).